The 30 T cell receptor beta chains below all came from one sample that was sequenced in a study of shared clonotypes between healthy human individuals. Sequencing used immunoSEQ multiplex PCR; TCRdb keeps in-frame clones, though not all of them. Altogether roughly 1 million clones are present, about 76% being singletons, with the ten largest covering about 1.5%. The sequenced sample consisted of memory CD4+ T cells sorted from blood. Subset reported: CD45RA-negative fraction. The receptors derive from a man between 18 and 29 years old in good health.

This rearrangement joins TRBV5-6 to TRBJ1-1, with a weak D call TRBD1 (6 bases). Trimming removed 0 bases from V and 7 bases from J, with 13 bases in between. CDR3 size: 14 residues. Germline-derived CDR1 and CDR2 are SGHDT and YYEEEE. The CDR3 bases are TGTGCCAGCAGCTTGGCCGGGGGGGCCAATGAAGCTTTCTTT. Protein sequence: CASSLAGGANEAFF.

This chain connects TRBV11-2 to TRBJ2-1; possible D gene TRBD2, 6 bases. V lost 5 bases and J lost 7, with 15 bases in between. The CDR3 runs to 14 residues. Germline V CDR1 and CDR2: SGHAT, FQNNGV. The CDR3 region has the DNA TGTGCCAGCAGCCCAACTAGCTTTCAAAATGAGCAGTTCTTC. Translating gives CASSPTSFQNEQFF.

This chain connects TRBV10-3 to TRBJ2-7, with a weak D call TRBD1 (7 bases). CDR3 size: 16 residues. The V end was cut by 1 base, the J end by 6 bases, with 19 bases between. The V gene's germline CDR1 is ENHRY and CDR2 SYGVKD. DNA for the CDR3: TGTGCCATCAGTGAGTTGGGTTCCAACAGGGGAGGCGAGCAGTACTTC. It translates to CAISELGSNRGGEQYF.

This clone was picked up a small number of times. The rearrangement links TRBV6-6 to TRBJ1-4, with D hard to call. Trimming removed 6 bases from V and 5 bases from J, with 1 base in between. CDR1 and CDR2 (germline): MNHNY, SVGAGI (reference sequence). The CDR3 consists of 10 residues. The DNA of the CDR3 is TGTGCCAGCAGGAATGAAAAACTGTTTTTT. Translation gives CASRNEKLFF.

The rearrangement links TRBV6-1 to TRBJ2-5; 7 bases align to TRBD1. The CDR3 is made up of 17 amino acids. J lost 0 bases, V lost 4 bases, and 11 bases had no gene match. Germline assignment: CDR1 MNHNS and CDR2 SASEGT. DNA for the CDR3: TGTGCCAGCAGTGGGAAGGGGGCGATGTGGTACCAAGAGACCCAGTACTTC. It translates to CASSGKGAMWYQETQYF.

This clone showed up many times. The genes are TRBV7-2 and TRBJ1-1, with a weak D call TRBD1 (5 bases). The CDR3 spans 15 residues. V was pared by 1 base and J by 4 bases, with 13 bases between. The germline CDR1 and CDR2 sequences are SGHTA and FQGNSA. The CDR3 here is CASSLVWGRGTEAFF. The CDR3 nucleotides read TGTGCCAGCAGCTTAGTTTGGGGTAGGGGCACTGAAGCTTTCTTT.

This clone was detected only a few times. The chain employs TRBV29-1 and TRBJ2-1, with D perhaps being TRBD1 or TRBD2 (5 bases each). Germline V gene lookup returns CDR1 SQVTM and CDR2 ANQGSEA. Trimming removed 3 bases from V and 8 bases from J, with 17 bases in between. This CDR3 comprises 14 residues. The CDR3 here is CSVDARLGDDEQFF. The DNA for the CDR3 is TGCAGCGTTGATGCCAGGCTGGGGGACGATGAGCAGTTCTTC.

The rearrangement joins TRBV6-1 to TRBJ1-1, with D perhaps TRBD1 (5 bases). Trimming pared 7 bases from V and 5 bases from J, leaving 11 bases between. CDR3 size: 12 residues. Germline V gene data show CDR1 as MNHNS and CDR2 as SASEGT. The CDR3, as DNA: TGTGCCAGCACCTTGGGGGGGACTGAAGCTTTCTTT. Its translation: CASTLGGTEAFF.

The CDR3 reads CASSQLGGRGNEQFF. CDR3 nucleotides: TGCGCCAGCAGCCAGCTTGGCGGGAGGGGGAATGAGCAGTTCTTC. The chain employs TRBV4-3 and TRBJ2-1; 9 bases align to TRBD2. The J segment lost 7 bases and the V segment lost 3 bases, leaving 7 bases of the junction unmatched. CDR1 and CDR2 (germline): LGHNA, YSLEER. The CDR3 runs to 15 residues.

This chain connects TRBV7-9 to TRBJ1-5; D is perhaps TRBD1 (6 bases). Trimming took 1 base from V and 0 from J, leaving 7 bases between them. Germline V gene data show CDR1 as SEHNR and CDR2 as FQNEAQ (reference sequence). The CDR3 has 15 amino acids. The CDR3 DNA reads TGTGCCAGCAGCTTAGGCAGGGGTAGCAATCAGCCCCAGCATTTT. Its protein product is CASSLGRGSNQPQHF. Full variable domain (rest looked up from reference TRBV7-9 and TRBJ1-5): DTGVSQNPRHKITKRGQNVTFRCDPISEHNRLYWYRQTLGQGPEFLTYFQNEAQLEKSRLLSDRFSAERPKGSFSTLEIQRTEQGDSAMYLCASSLGRGSNQPQHFGDGTRLSIL.

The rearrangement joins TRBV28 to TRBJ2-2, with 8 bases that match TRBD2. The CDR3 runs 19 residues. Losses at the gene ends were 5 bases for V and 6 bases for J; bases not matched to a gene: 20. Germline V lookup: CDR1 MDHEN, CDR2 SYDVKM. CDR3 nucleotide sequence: TGTGCCAGCAGTGGGGGACTAGGGACGATGAAGGGAATCGCCGGGGAGCTGTTTTTT. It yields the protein CASSGGLGTMKGIAGELFF.

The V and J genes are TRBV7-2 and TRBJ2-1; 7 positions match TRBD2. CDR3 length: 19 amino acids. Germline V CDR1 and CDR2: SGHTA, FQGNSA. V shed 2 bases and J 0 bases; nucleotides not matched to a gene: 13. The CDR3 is CASSLYASGIAFSYNEQFF. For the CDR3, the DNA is TGTGCCAGCAGCTTATATGCTAGCGGAATAGCTTTCTCCTACAATGAGCAGTTCTTC.

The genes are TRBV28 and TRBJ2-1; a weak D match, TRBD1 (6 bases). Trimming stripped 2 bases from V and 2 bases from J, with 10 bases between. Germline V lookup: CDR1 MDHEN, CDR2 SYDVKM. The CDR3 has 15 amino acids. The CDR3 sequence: CASSLGGGTYNEQFF. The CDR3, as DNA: TGTGCCAGCAGTTTAGGGGGCGGCACCTACAATGAGCAGTTCTTC.

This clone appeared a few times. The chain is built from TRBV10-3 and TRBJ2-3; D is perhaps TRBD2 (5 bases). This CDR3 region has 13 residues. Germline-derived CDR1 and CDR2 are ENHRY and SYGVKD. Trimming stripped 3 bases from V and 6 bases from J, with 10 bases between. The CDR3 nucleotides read TGTGCCATCAGTGATGGTCGAGGGGATACGCAGTATTTT. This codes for CAISDGRGDTQYF.

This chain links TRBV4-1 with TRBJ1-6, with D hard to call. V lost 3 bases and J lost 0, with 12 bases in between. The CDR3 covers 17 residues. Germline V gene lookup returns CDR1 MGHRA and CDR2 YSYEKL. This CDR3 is CASSQETGSSYNSPLHF. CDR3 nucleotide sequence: TGCGCCAGCAGCCAGGAGACGGGCAGCTCCTATAATTCACCCCTCCACTTT.

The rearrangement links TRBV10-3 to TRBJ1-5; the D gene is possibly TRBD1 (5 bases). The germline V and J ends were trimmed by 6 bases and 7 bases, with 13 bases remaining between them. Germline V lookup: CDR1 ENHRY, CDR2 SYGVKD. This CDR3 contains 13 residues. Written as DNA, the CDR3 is TGTGCCATCAGCTCAGGGAGGGAACAGCCCCAGCATTTT. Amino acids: CAISSGREQPQHF.

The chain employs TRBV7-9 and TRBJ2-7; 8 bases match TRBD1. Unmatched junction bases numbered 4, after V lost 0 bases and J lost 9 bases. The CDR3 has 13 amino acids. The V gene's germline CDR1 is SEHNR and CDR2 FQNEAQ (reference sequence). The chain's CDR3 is CASSLAGQGTQYF. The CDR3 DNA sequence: TGTGCCAGCAGCTTAGCCGGACAGGGAACGCAGTACTTC.

CDR3 DNA: TGTGCCAGCAGCAATAGCGGGAGGGCCCACGAGCAGTACTTC. Its translation: CASSNSGRAHEQYF. The chain combines TRBV13 with TRBJ2-7; 11 bases agree with TRBD2. Looked up from germline, CDR1 is PRHDT and CDR2 is FYEKMQ (reference sequence). The V gene end was trimmed by 5 bases and the J gene end by 5 bases; junction bases not matched to a gene: 5. This CDR3 is built from 14 residues. The entire variable domain, with the rest obtained from reference TRBV13 and TRBJ2-7, is as follows: AAGVIQSPRHLIKEKRETATLKCYPIPRHDTVYWYQQGPGQDPQFLISFYEKMQSDKGSIPDRFSAQQFSDYHSELNMSSLELGDSALYFCASSNSGRAHEQYFGPGTRLTVT.

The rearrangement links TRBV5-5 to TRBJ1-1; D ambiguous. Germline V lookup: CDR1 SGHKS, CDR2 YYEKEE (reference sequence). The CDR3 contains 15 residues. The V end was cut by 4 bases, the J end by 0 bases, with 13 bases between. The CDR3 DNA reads TGTGCCAGCAGCCAAACCGCCACAATGAACACTGAAGCTTTCTTT. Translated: CASSQTATMNTEAFF.

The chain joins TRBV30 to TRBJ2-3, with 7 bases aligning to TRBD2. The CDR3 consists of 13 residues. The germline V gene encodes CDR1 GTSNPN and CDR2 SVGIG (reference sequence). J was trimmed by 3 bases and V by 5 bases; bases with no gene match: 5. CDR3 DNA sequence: TGTGCCTGGCTCCTGGGAGGGACAGATACGCAGTATTTT. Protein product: CAWLLGGTDTQYF.

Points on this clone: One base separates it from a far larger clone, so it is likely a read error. CDR3 nucleotide sequence: TGCGCCAGCAGCCAAGATGCCTATGGCTACACCTTC. This sequence encodes CASSQDAYGYTF. The chain recombines TRBV4-1 with TRBJ1-2; D is undetermined. CDR3 length: 12 amino acids. V lost 0 bases and J 4 bases, leaving 3 bases between the germline ends. Germline CDR1 MGHRA, CDR2 YSYEKL.

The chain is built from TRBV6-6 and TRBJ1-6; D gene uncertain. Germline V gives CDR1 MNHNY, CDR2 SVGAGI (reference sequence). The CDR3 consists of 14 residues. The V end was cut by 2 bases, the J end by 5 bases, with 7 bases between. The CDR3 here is CASSYEGNNSPLHF. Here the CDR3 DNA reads TGTGCCAGCAGTTACGAGGGAAATAATTCACCCCTCCACTTT.

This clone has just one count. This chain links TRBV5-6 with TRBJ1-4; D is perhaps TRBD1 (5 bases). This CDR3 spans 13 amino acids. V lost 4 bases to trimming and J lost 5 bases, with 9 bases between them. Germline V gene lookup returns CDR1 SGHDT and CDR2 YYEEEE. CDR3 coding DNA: TGTGCCAGCAGCGTCCGGGGGAATGAAAAACTGTTTTTT. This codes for CASSVRGNEKLFF.

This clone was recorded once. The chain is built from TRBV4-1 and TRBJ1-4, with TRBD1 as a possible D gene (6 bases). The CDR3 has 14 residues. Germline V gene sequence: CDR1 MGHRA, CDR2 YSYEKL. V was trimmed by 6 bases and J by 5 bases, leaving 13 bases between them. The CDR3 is CASSHGTINEKLFF. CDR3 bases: TGCGCCAGCAGTCACGGGACAATCAATGAAAAACTGTTTTTT.

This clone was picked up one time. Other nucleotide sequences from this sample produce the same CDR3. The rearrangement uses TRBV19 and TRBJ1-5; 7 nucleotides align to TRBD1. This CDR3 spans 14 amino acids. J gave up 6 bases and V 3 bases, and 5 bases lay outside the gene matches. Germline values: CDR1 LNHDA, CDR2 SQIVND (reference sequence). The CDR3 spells CASSIYRGGQPQHF. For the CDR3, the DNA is TGTGCCAGTAGTATCTACAGGGGAGGTCAGCCCCAGCATTTT.

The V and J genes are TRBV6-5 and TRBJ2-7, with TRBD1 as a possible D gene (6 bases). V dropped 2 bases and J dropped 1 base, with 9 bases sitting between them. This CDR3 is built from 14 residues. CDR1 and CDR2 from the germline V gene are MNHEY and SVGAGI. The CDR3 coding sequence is TGTGCCAGCAGTTACGGACAGACATCCTACGAGCAGTACTTC. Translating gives CASSYGQTSYEQYF.

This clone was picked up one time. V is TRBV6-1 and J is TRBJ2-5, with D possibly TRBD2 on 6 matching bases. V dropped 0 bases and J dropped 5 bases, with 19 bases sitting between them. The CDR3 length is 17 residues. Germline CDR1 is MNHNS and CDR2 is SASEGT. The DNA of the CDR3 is TGTGCCAGCAGTGAAGCGCTGGGGAGGCCGCCTCAGGAGACCCAGTACTTC. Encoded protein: CASSEALGRPPQETQYF.

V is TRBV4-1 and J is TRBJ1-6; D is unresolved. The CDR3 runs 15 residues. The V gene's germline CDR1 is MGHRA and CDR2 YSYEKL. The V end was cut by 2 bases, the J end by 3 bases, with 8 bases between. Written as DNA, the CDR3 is TGCGCCAGCAGCCAATTCATGGGCTATAATTCACCCCTCCACTTT. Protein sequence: CASSQFMGYNSPLHF.

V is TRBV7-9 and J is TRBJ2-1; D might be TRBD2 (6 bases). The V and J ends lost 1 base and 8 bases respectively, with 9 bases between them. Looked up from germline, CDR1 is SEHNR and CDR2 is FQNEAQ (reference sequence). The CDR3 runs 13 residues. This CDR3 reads CASSLDAGYEQFF. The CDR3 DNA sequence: TGTGCCAGCAGCTTAGACGCGGGGTATGAGCAGTTCTTC.

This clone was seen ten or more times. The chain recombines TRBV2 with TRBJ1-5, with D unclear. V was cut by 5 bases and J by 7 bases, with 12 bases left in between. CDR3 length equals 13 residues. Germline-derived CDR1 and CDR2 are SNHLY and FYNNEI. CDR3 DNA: TGTGCCAGCAGTCCCCTTGTTGAGCAGCCCCAGCATTTT. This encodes CASSPLVEQPQHF.